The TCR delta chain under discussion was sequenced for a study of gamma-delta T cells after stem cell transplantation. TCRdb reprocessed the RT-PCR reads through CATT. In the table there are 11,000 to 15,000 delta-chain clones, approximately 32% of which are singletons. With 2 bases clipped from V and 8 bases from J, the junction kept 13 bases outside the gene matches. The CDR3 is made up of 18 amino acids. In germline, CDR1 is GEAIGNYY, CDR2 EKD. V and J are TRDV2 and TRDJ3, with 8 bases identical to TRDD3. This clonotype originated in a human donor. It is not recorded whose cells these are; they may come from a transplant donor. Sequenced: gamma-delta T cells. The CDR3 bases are TGTGCCTGTGACAATACTGGGGGCTACTCCTTGTACACCCGACAGATGTTTTTC. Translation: CACDNTGGYSLYTRQMFF.